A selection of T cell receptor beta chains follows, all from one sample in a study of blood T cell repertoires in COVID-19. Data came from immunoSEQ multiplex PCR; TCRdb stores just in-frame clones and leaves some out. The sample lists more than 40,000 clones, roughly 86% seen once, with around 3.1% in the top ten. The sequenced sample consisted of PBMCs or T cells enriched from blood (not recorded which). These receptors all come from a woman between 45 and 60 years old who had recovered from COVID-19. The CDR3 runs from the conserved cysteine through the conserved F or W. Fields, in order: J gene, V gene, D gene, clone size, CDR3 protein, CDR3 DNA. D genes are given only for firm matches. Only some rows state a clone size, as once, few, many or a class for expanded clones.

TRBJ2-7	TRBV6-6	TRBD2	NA	CASSHGGLDYEQYF	TGTGCCAGCAGTCACGGGGGACTAGACTACGAGCAGTACTTC
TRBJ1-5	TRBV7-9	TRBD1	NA	CASSATGFNQPQHF	TGTGCCAGCAGCGCGACAGGGTTCAATCAGCCCCAGCATTTT
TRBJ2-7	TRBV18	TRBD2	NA	CASAPGGGLEQYF	TGTGCCAGCGCCCCTGGCGGGGGGCTTGAGCAGTACTTC
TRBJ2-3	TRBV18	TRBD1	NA	CASSHRTGGEETDTQYF	TGTGCCAGCTCACACCGGACAGGGGGGGAAGAAACAGATACGCAGTATTTT
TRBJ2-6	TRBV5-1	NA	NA	CASSPEGATPGANVLTF	TGCGCCAGCAGCCCGGAAGGGGCCACACCTGGGGCCAACGTCCTGACTTTC
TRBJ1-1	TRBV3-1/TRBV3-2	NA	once	CASSQDLRDTEAFF	TGTGCCAGCAGCCAAGATCTCCGGGACACTGAAGCTTTCTTT
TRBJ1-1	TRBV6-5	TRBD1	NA	CASSYGQGIGTEAFF	TGTGCCAGCAGTTACGGACAGGGGATTGGTACTGAAGCTTTCTTT
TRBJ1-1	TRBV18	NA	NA	CASSPGPKTEAFF	TGTGCCAGCTCACCAGGCCCGAAGACTGAAGCTTTCTTT
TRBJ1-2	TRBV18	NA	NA	CASSPERGNYGYTF	TGTGCCAGCTCACCAGAGAGGGGGAATTATGGCTACACCTTC
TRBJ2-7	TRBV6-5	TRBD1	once	CASSYSGQGPYEQYF	TGTGCCAGCAGTTACTCTGGACAGGGACCCTACGAGCAGTACTTC
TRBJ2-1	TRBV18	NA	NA	CASSPGGSVGKNEQFF	TGTGCCAGCTCACCAGGAGGTAGCGTGGGTAAGAATGAGCAGTTCTTC
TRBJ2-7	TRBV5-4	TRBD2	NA	CASSPGTSGTLYEQYF	TGTGCCAGCAGCCCCGGGACTAGCGGGACTCTCTACGAGCAGTACTTC
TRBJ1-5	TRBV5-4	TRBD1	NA	CASSLDRGFNQPQHF	TGTGCCAGCAGCCTGGACAGGGGGTTCAATCAGCCCCAGCATTTT
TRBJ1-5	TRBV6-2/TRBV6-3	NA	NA	CASSWGTSRGGAGQPQHF	TGTGCCAGCAGTTGGGGCACCTCTCGCGGGGGCGCAGGGCAGCCCCAGCATTTT
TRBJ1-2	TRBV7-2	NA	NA	CASSFRPQGFSYGYTF	TGTGCCAGCAGCTTTCGTCCCCAGGGATTCAGCTATGGCTACACCTTC
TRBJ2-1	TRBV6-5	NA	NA	CASSYRVAVSGEQFF	TGTGCCAGCAGTTACAGGGTAGCGGTATCGGGTGAGCAGTTCTTC
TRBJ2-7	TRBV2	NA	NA	CAGGRQEGYEQYF	TGTGCCGGGGGAAGGCAGGAGGGCTACGAGCAGTACTTC
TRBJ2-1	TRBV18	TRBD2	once	CASSPPASGVGNEQFF	TGTGCCAGCTCACCACCGGCTAGCGGTGTCGGCAATGAGCAGTTCTTC
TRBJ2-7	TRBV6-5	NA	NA	CASSYGRSSYEQYF	TGTGCCAGCAGTTATGGAAGGAGCTCCTACGAGCAGTACTTC
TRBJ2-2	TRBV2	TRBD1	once	CASRPGTGASGELFF	TGTGCCAGCAGACCCGGGACAGGAGCCTCTGGGGAGCTGTTTTTT
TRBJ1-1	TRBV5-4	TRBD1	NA	CASSSPGQGATEAFF	TGTGCCAGCAGCTCGCCGGGACAGGGGGCCACTGAAGCTTTCTTT
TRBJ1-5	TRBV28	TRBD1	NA	CASSSGTGNQPQHF	TGTGCCAGCAGCTCCGGGACAGGGAATCAGCCCCAGCATTTT
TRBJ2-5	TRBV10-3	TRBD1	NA	CAISEPRGRGFQETQYF	TGTGCCATCAGTGAGCCTCGGGGCAGGGGGTTTCAAGAGACCCAGTACTTC
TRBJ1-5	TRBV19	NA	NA	CASSILRGRGNQPQHF	TGTGCCAGTAGTATACTCCGCGGCAGAGGCAATCAGCCCCAGCATTTT
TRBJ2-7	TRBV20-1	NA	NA	CSAGGTYEQYF	TGCAGTGCGGGCGGGACCTACGAGCAGTACTTC
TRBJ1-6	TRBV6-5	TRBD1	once	CASSGQGADSPLHF	TGTGCCAGCAGCGGACAGGGGGCTGATTCACCCCTCCACTTT
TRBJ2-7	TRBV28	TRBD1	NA	CASSWGTGGFEQYF	TGTGCCAGCAGTTGGGGGACAGGGGGCTTCGAGCAGTACTTC
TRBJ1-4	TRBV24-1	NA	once	CATSDPTKRGELFF	TGTGCCACCAGTGATCCCACCAAGCGGGGGGAACTGTTTTTT
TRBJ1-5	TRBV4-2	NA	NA	CASSRTQQGKGNQPQHF	TGTGCCAGCAGCCGAACTCAACAGGGTAAAGGCAATCAGCCCCAGCATTTT
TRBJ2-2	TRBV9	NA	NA	CASSVVGQNTGELFF	TGTGCCAGCAGCGTAGTGGGACAGAACACCGGGGAGCTGTTTTTT
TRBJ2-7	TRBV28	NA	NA	CASSPPGTLSEQYF	TGTGCCAGCAGTCCACCGGGAACCCTTTCCGAGCAGTACTTC
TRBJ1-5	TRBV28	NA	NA	CASSSRPPGSGQPQHF	TGTGCCAGCAGTTCCCGCCCGCCGGGATCGGGGCAGCCCCAGCATTTT
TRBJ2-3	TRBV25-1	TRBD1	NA	CASSKVGGTGSDTQYF	TGTGCCAGCAGCAAAGTGGGCGGGACAGGGTCAGATACGCAGTATTTT
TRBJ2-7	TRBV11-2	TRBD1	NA	CASSTATGYYEQYF	TGTGCCAGCAGCACCGCGACAGGGTACTACGAGCAGTACTTC
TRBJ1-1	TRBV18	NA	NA	CASSPQGRNTEAFF	TGTGCCAGCTCACCACAGGGGCGGAACACTGAAGCTTTCTTT
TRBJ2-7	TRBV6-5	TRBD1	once	CASNGQGTGSYEQYF	TGTGCCAGCAACGGGCAGGGGACAGGTTCCTACGAGCAGTACTTC
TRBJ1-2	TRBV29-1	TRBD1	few	CSVSPGGTYGYTF	TGCAGCGTTTCTCCAGGGGGCACCTATGGCTACACCTTC
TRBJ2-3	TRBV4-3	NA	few	CASSQGIAWRRTPSPTQYF	TGCGCCAGCAGCCAAGGAATCGCATGGCGCAGGACTCCCAGTCCGACGCAGTATTTT
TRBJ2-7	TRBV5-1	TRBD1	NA	CASSRTGGAESAEQYF	TGCGCCAGCAGTCGGACAGGGGGCGCCGAGTCCGCCGAGCAGTACTTC
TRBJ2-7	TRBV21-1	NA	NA	CASSKVTTGGLFYEQYF	TGTGCCAGCAGCAAAGTAACGACAGGGGGCTTATTCTACGAGCAGTACTTC
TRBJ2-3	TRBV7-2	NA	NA	CASKIRGSTDTQYF	TGTGCCAGCAAGATCAGGGGAAGCACAGATACGCAGTATTTT